What follows are 3 T cell receptor beta chains derived from one specimen sequenced in a study of T cell repertoires in cytomegalovirus infection (dated by TCRdb to the late 2010s). The sequencer was an Illumina HiSeq 1500. TCRdb reanalyzed the raw reads on its own, using fastp at Q25 for trimming and MiXCR for clone calling, and kept in-frame beta chains. Rows are combined by CDR3 protein, so each entry shows the most common genes and DNA. This sample lists approximately 500,000 distinct CDR3 sequences; approximately 10% were detected once. Clones ranked in the top ten supply roughly 10% of the sample. Sequencing was carried out using PBMCs. All receptors come from a human donor in good health (CMV status not recorded). Some clones in this sample may be carry-over from other donors' samples.

This clonotype was found many times. The chain recombines TRBV11-2 with TRBJ2-1; the D gene is possibly TRBD1 (7 bases). Per germline, CDR1 SGHAT and CDR2 FQNNGV. Trimming took off 6 bases at V and 9 bases at J, with 15 bases between the two ends. The CDR3 has 13 residues. For the CDR3, the DNA is TGTGCCAGCAGAATGGAGGGGGCTCTTGAGCAGTTCTTC. Amino acid sequence: CASRMEGALEQFF.

The table lists this clonotype with a few counts. V is TRBV7-3 and J is TRBJ2-1; D might be TRBD1 or TRBD2, each matching 5 bases. This CDR3 is 15 amino acids long. In germline, CDR1 is SGHTA, CDR2 FQGTGA. V was shortened by 0 bases and J by 5 bases, with 11 bases between the two germline ends. This CDR3 is CASSLTSQGHNEQFF. In DNA, the CDR3 is TGTGCCAGCAGCTTAACTTCTCAGGGACACAATGAGCAGTTCTTC.

This clonotype was detected many times. The V and J genes are TRBV7-8 and TRBJ2-5; D may be TRBD1 (5 bases). The germline V gene has CDR1 SGHVS and CDR2 FQNEAQ. The germline V and J ends were trimmed by 5 bases and 5 bases, with 12 bases remaining between them. The CDR3 runs 13 residues. Written as DNA, the CDR3 is TGTGCCAGCAGCGAAGCCAGGGTGGAGACCCAGTACTTC. Encoded protein: CASSEARVETQYF.